A selection of T cell receptor beta chains follows, all from one sample in a study of regulatory T cells in long-lasting Graves disease. TCRdb used MiXCR to reprocess the multiplex PCR reads, holding one entry per CDR3 protein. Of approximately 350,000 distinct CDR3 sequences listed, 16% are singletons. This sample also appeared in a second study, on T cells in Graves' hyperthyroidism and ophthalmopathy.

The sequencing used peripheral blood mononuclear cells (PBMCs), collected at new diagnosis, from a patient treated with antithyroid drugs. The receptor set was obtained from a woman aged 18-35 years with Graves disease. CDR3s include the opening cysteine and the closing phenylalanine or tryptophan. Each record gives: J gene, clone size, D gene, V gene, CDR3 protein, CDR3 DNA. D genes are given only for firm matches. Not every row has a clone size; where given, it reads once, few, many or a size class.

>TRBJ2-5|.|.|TRBV15
CATSRGYDQETQYF
TGTGCCACCAGCAGAGGGTATGACCAAGAGACCCAGTACTTC
>TRBJ1-1|few|.|TRBV20-1
CSARQGTNTEGFF
TGCAGTGCTAGACAGGGGACTAACACTGAAGGTTTCTTT
>TRBJ1-5|few|.|TRBV10-2
CASSVLGGRQPQHF
TGCGCCAGCAGTGTGTTAGGGGGAAGGCAGCCCCAGCATTTT
>TRBJ1-1|many|.|TRBV6-1
CASSVSGTNTEAFF
TGTGCCAGCAGTGTTAGCGGAACGAACACTGAAGCTTTCTTT
>TRBJ2-7|few|TRBD2|TRBV6-2/TRBV6-3
CASSVTSGSDEQYF
TGTGCCAGCAGCGTTACTAGCGGGAGCGACGAGCAGTACTTC
>TRBJ2-7|many|.|TRBV11-2
CASSYTGYEQYF
TGTGCCAGCAGCTATACAGGGTACGAGCAGTACTTC
>TRBJ2-2|many|.|TRBV5-1
CASSRLLAENTGELFF
TGCGCCAGCAGCCGACTGTTGGCGGAGAACACCGGGGAGCTGTTTTTT
>TRBJ2-5|.|.|TRBV9
CASSASGTLKETQYF
TGTGCCAGCAGCGCTTCCGGGACGCTGAAAGAGACCCAGTACTTC
>TRBJ2-3|many|TRBD2|TRBV12-3/TRBV12-4
CASSQWTSGSTDTQYF
TGTGCCAGCAGTCAGTGGACTAGCGGTAGCACAGATACGCAGTATTTT
>TRBJ2-7|many|.|TRBV30
CAWSVFSAILSNKHYEQYF
TGTGCCTGGAGTGTATTTTCGGCCATCTTAAGCAACAAACATTACGAGCAGTACTTC
>TRBJ1-5|few|.|TRBV9
CASSVGGNNQPQHF
TGTGCCAGCAGCGTAGGGGGGAACAATCAGCCCCAGCATTTT
>TRBJ1-6|many|TRBD1|TRBV11-1
CASSPTTGINNSPLHF
TGTGCCAGCAGCCCGACGACAGGGATCAATAATTCACCCCTCCACTTT
>TRBJ1-1|.|.|TRBV19
CASREGWSTEAFF
TGTGCCAGTAGGGAAGGGTGGTCGACTGAAGCTTTCTTT
>TRBJ2-7|many|TRBD2|TRBV11-2
CASSPGLAGFEQYF
TGTGCCAGCAGCCCGGGACTAGCGGGTTTCGAGCAGTACTTC
>TRBJ2-1|many|.|TRBV20-1
CSASPLAGRGGDEQFF
TGCAGTGCTAGTCCACTAGCCGGCAGGGGAGGTGATGAGCAGTTCTTC
>TRBJ1-2|few|TRBD1|TRBV7-3
CASSLRATGGFHYGYTF
TGTGCCAGCAGCTTACGGGCGACAGGGGGCTTCCACTATGGCTACACCTTC
>TRBJ1-1|many|TRBD1|TRBV6-1
CATRDRGMNTEAFF
TGTGCCACCCGGGACAGGGGAATGAACACTGAAGCTTTCTTT
>TRBJ2-7|.|TRBD1|TRBV12-3/TRBV12-4
CASSFVTGQGIGEQYF
TGTGCCAGCAGTTTTGTAACCGGACAGGGGATTGGCGAGCAGTACTTC
>TRBJ1-5|few|TRBD1|TRBV19
CASSWDRGSNQPQHF
TGTGCCAGTAGTTGGGACAGGGGGAGCAATCAGCCCCAGCATTTT
>TRBJ2-3|many|.|TRBV27
CASSLRRGTDTQYF
TGTGCCAGCAGTTTACGGAGGGGCACAGATACGCAGTATTTT
>TRBJ1-4|many|.|TRBV7-2
CASSLGGGREKLFF
TGTGCCAGCAGCTTAGGGGGGGGACGCGAAAAACTGTTTTTT
>TRBJ2-1|many|TRBD1|TRBV5-1
CASSLGQGLHEQFF
TGCGCCAGCAGCTTGGGACAGGGGCTGCATGAGCAGTTCTTC
>TRBJ1-2|many|TRBD1|TRBV2
CASSTGTGAPKGYTF
TGTGCCAGCAGTACAGGGACAGGGGCCCCTAAGGGCTACACCTTC
>TRBJ2-1|many|TRBD1|TRBV2
CASDRDGVNEQFF
TGTGCCAGCGACAGGGACGGAGTGAATGAGCAGTTCTTC
>TRBJ1-5|few|TRBD1|TRBV30
CAWSERTGMRPQHF
TGTGCCTGGAGTGAGAGGACAGGAATGAGGCCCCAGCATTTT
>TRBJ1-6|many|TRBD1|TRBV6-1
CASRFGQGSNSPLHF
TGTGCCAGCAGATTCGGACAGGGGTCTAATTCACCCCTCCACTTT
>TRBJ2-2|.|.|TRBV2
CASIPGVPRTGELFF
TGTGCCAGCATCCCGGGGGTCCCGCGGACCGGGGAGCTGTTTTTT
>TRBJ2-3|many|TRBD2|TRBV11-3
CASSQRGGTDTQYF
TGTGCCAGCAGTCAGCGGGGGGGCACAGATACGCAGTATTTT
>TRBJ2-1|many|TRBD1|TRBV28
CASSPLAGGDEQFF
TGTGCCAGCAGTCCACTAGCAGGGGGCGATGAGCAGTTCTTC
>TRBJ2-3|few|.|TRBV10-1
CASSEYPTTDTQYF
TGCGCCAGCAGTGAGTACCCAACCACAGATACGCAGTATTTT
>TRBJ2-4|few|.|TRBV5-6
CASSLYQPHGAKNIQYF
TGTGCCAGCAGCTTGTATCAGCCTCATGGCGCCAAAAACATTCAGTACTTC
>TRBJ1-1|many|.|TRBV30
CAWNLGGEGAEAFF
TGTGCCTGGAATCTAGGGGGAGAAGGGGCTGAAGCTTTCTTT
>TRBJ2-2|.|.|TRBV4-2
CASQRAGELFF
TGTGCCAGCCAAAGGGCCGGGGAGCTGTTTTTT
>TRBJ2-2|many|.|TRBV6-1
CANRGDPHSKNTGELFF
TGTGCCAACCGAGGTGACCCTCACTCGAAGAACACCGGGGAGCTGTTTTTT
>TRBJ2-5|many|.|TRBV2
CASSSAAGQETQYF
TGTGCCAGCAGTTCCGCCGCAGGCCAAGAGACCCAGTACTTC
>TRBJ1-3|.|TRBD1|TRBV20-1
CSATLPTGANTIYF
TGCAGTGCTACCTTACCCACAGGGGCAAACACCATATATTTT
>TRBJ1-6|few|TRBD1|TRBV15
CATSILDRVYNSPLHF
TGTGCCACCAGCATTCTCGACAGGGTCTATAATTCACCCCTCCACTTT
>TRBJ1-3|few|TRBD1|TRBV4-1
CASSRYRGRGNTIYF
TGCGCCAGCAGCCGTTACAGGGGGCGCGGAAACACCATATATTTT
>TRBJ2-7|many|.|TRBV11-1
CASSFDGTYEQYF
TGTGCCAGCAGCTTCGACGGTACCTACGAGCAGTACTTC
>TRBJ2-7|few|TRBD1|TRBV15
CATSSPGQAAYEQYF
TGTGCCACCAGCAGCCCGGGACAGGCCGCCTACGAGCAGTACTTC
>TRBJ1-6|few|.|TRBV5-6
CASSPGGRANSYNSPLHF
TGTGCCAGCAGCCCTGGGGGAAGGGCGAACTCCTATAATTCACCCCTCCACTTT
>TRBJ2-1|many|.|TRBV29-1
CSGVKGGTQNEQFF
TGCAGCGGAGTTAAGGGAGGGACACAAAATGAGCAGTTCTTC
>TRBJ2-5|.|.|TRBV20-1
CSAPRGQQETQYF
TGCAGTGCTCCGCGGGGACAGCAAGAGACCCAGTACTTC
>TRBJ2-3|few|.|TRBV15
CATSRASSTDTQYF
TGTGCCACCAGCAGAGCATCTAGCACAGATACGCAGTATTTT
>TRBJ2-7|few|.|TRBV29-1
CSVEVVASTYEQYF
TGCAGCGTTGAGGTCGTGGCAAGTACCTACGAGCAGTACTTC
>TRBJ2-7|many|TRBD1|TRBV20-1
CSARDNRQGAFLYEQYF
TGCAGTGCTAGAGATAATCGACAGGGGGCCTTCCTCTACGAGCAGTACTTC
>TRBJ2-3|many|.|TRBV18
CASSPPVGTDTQYF
TGTGCCAGCTCACCACCGGTCGGGACAGATACGCAGTATTTT
>TRBJ2-7|few|TRBD2|TRBV6-1
CASSSAGGGSYEQYF
TGTGCCAGCAGCTCCGCGGGGGGGGGCTCCTACGAGCAGTACTTC
>TRBJ1-2|few|.|TRBV29-1
CSVEEQVNYGYTF
TGCAGCGTTGAAGAACAGGTGAACTATGGCTACACCTTC
>TRBJ2-5|many|.|TRBV5-1
CASSLGLTGQETQYF
TGCGCCAGCAGCTTGGGGCTTACCGGCCAAGAGACCCAGTACTTC
>TRBJ2-7|many|.|TRBV20-1
CSARDVGEQYF
TGCAGTGCTAGAGATGTAGGCGAGCAGTACTTC
>TRBJ1-3|many|.|TRBV10-3
CAITVGNGNTIYF
TGTGCCATCACGGTCGGGAACGGAAACACCATATATTTT
>TRBJ1-5|many|TRBD1|TRBV3-1
CASSQGTGRDQPQHF
TGTGCCAGCAGCCAAGGGACAGGGCGAGATCAGCCCCAGCATTTT
>TRBJ2-2|many|.|TRBV28
CASSSGELFF
TGTGCCAGCAGTTCCGGGGAGCTGTTTTTT
>TRBJ2-1|.|TRBD2|TRBV12-3/TRBV12-4
CASSRRTSGSYNEQFF
TGTGCCAGCAGTCGCAGGACTAGCGGGAGCTACAATGAGCAGTTCTTC
>TRBJ2-1|.|.|TRBV5-1
CASSLGGFSNEQFF
TGCGCCAGCAGCTTGGGAGGGTTCTCAAATGAGCAGTTCTTC